A selection of T cell receptor beta chains follows, all from one sample in a study of blood T cell repertoires in COVID-19. Sequencing used immunoSEQ multiplex PCR; TCRdb keeps in-frame clones, though not all of them. The sample lists fewer than 300,000 clones, 88% seen once, with roughly 0.8% in the top ten. Specimen: peripheral blood. Receptors were obtained from a woman in her thirties with acute or convalescent COVID-19. The CDR3 runs from the conserved cysteine through the conserved F or W. The order of the fields is CDR3 protein, CDR3 DNA, J gene, D gene, clone size, V gene. The D gene is left open where the match is weak. For some rows the clone size is stated as once, few or many, or as a class when expanded; others skip it.

CDR3: CASSVGGQGLEQYF; DNA: TGTGCCAGCAGCGTAGGGGGACAGGGACTCGAGCAGTACTTC; J: TRBJ2-7; D: TRBD1; size: once; V: TRBV9
CDR3: CASSLEGPGELFF; DNA: TGTGCCAGCAGCTTAGAGGGGCCCGGGGAGCTGTTTTTT; J: TRBJ2-2; D: NA; size: few; V: TRBV7-9
CDR3: CASSWVQNRETQYF; DNA: TGTGCCAGCAGCTGGGTACAGAATAGAGAGACCCAGTACTTC; J: TRBJ2-5; D: NA; size: NA; V: TRBV7-9
CDR3: CARSGGVGNTEAFF; DNA: TGTGCCCGCAGTGGGGGGGTGGGAAACACTGAAGCTTTCTTT; J: TRBJ1-1; D: NA; size: NA; V: TRBV2
CDR3: CASSPRTGPGYGYTF; DNA: TGTGCCAGCAGTCCTCGGACAGGACCAGGGTATGGCTACACCTTC; J: TRBJ1-2; D: TRBD1; size: few; V: TRBV27
CDR3: CASSQDRSFSPLHF; DNA: TGTGCCAGCAGCCAAGATAGGAGTTTTTCACCCCTCCACTTT; J: TRBJ1-6; D: NA; size: NA; V: TRBV3-1/TRBV3-2
CDR3: CASSRKTSGRAQTQYF; DNA: TGTGCCAGCAGCCGAAAGACTAGCGGGAGGGCCCAAACGCAGTATTTT; J: TRBJ2-3; D: TRBD2; size: once; V: TRBV7-9
CDR3: CASHWGPLSREQYF; DNA: TGTGCCAGCCACTGGGGCCCTCTGTCACGCGAGCAGTACTTC; J: TRBJ2-7; D: NA; size: NA; V: TRBV7-8
CDR3: CASSYSRGNTYEQYF; DNA: TGTGCCAGCAGTTACTCTCGCGGGAACACCTACGAGCAGTACTTC; J: TRBJ2-7; D: NA; size: NA; V: TRBV6-2/TRBV6-3
CDR3: CASTSAGGDYEQFF; DNA: TGTGCCAGTACCTCGGCGGGAGGAGACTATGAGCAGTTCTTC; J: TRBJ2-1; D: TRBD2; size: NA; V: TRBV19
CDR3: CATAGTNTDTQYF; DNA: TGTGCCACCGCGGGCACGAACACAGATACGCAGTATTTT; J: TRBJ2-3; D: NA; size: NA; V: TRBV15
CDR3: CASSQGLAGGGQETQYF; DNA: TGCGCCAGCAGCCAAGGACTAGCGGGAGGAGGCCAAGAGACCCAGTACTTC; J: TRBJ2-5; D: TRBD2; size: NA; V: TRBV4-1
CDR3: CASSNQGHSYTDTQYF; DNA: TGCGCCAGCTCGAACCAGGGACATTCGTACACAGATACGCAGTATTTT; J: TRBJ2-3; D: NA; size: once; V: TRBV5-1
CDR3: CASNAFGQRGYEQYF; DNA: TGTGCCAGCAACGCGTTTGGGCAGCGGGGCTACGAGCAGTACTTC; J: TRBJ2-7; D: TRBD2; size: NA; V: TRBV6-6
CDR3: CASSTGTGSSGNTIYF; DNA: TGTGCCAGCAGCACCGGGACAGGGAGCTCTGGAAACACCATATATTTT; J: TRBJ1-3; D: TRBD1; size: NA; V: TRBV11-3
CDR3: CASSHPPANEKLFF; DNA: TGTGCCAGCAGCCACCCTCCAGCTAATGAAAAACTGTTTTTT; J: TRBJ1-4; D: NA; size: NA; V: TRBV3-1/TRBV3-2
CDR3: CASSLGGSNEQFF; DNA: TGCGCCAGCTCCCTTGGAGGGAGCAATGAGCAGTTCTTC; J: TRBJ2-1; D: NA; size: NA; V: TRBV10-1
CDR3: CSVDDMAGEKLFF; DNA: TGCAGCGTTGACGACATGGCGGGGGAAAAACTGTTTTTT; J: TRBJ1-4; D: NA; size: NA; V: TRBV29-1
CDR3: CASSSPRRKGGNEQYF; DNA: TGTGCCAGCAGCAGCCCTCGGAGGAAAGGTGGCAACGAGCAGTACTTC; J: TRBJ2-7; D: NA; size: once; V: TRBV6-2/TRBV6-3
CDR3: CASSLSLAGSYEQYF; DNA: TGTGCCAGCAGTTTATCGCTAGCGGGCTCCTACGAGCAGTACTTC; J: TRBJ2-7; D: TRBD2; size: NA; V: TRBV27
CDR3: CASSLLSGELFF; DNA: TGTGCCAGCAGTTTATTATCCGGGGAGCTGTTTTTT; J: TRBJ2-2; D: NA; size: once; V: TRBV28
CDR3: CSGRGGGYGYTF; DNA: TGCAGCGGGAGGGGGGGTGGCTATGGCTACACCTTC; J: TRBJ1-2; D: NA; size: NA; V: TRBV29-1
CDR3: CASSGGERSSYNEQFF; DNA: TGTGCCAGCAGCGGGGGGGAACGGAGCTCCTACAATGAGCAGTTCTTC; J: TRBJ2-1; D: NA; size: NA; V: TRBV21-1
CDR3: CAISAAPGQGLNTEAFF; DNA: TGTGCCATCAGTGCCGCTCCGGGACAGGGATTGAACACTGAAGCTTTCTTT; J: TRBJ1-1; D: TRBD1; size: NA; V: TRBV10-3
CDR3: CASSFGGSRSTDTQYF; DNA: TGTGCCAGCAGCTTTGGGGGGAGTAGATCCACAGATACGCAGTATTTT; J: TRBJ2-3; D: NA; size: NA; V: TRBV5-4
CDR3: CAISDRVGRTNYGYTF; DNA: TGTGCCATCAGTGATAGGGTGGGGAGAACTAACTATGGCTACACCTTC; J: TRBJ1-2; D: NA; size: NA; V: TRBV10-3
CDR3: CASSFLGSGANVLTF; DNA: TGTGCCAGCAGTTTCCTCGGCTCTGGGGCCAACGTCCTGACTTTC; J: TRBJ2-6; D: NA; size: NA; V: TRBV7-3
CDR3: CASRQTNQPQHF; DNA: TGTGCCAGCAGACAGACCAATCAGCCCCAGCATTTT; J: TRBJ1-5; D: NA; size: few; V: TRBV19
CDR3: CASSSGGTEAFF; DNA: TGTGCCAGCAGCTCAGGGGGGACTGAAGCTTTCTTT; J: TRBJ1-1; D: TRBD1; size: once; V: TRBV6-6
CDR3: CASSSPGHIAKNIQYF; DNA: TGTGCCAGCAGCTCACCGGGACATATAGCCAAAAACATTCAGTACTTC; J: TRBJ2-4; D: NA; size: NA; V: TRBV5-5
CDR3: CATSTDNSPLHF; DNA: TGCGCCACCTCGACAGATAATTCACCCCTCCACTTT; J: TRBJ1-6; D: NA; size: NA; V: TRBV10-1
CDR3: CASSEALGVDSPLHF; DNA: TGTGCCAGCAGTGAAGCGCTAGGGGTCGATTCACCCCTCCACTTT; J: TRBJ1-6; D: NA; size: NA; V: TRBV6-1
CDR3: CASRAFRGLNQETQYF; DNA: TGTGCCAGCAGGGCATTCAGGGGGCTCAACCAAGAGACCCAGTACTTC; J: TRBJ2-5; D: TRBD1; size: NA; V: TRBV3-1/TRBV3-2
CDR3: CASSQDAEREGRETQYF; DNA: TGCGCCAGCAGCCAAGATGCCGAGCGGGAGGGCCGAGAGACCCAGTACTTC; J: TRBJ2-5; D: TRBD2; size: NA; V: TRBV4-1
CDR3: CAWRRYRDNYGYTF; DNA: TGTGCCTGGAGAAGATACAGGGATAACTATGGCTACACCTTC; J: TRBJ1-2; D: NA; size: NA; V: TRBV30
CDR3: CAWSAGIRQNYGYTF; DNA: TGTGCCTGGAGTGCCGGGATTAGGCAAAACTATGGCTACACCTTC; J: TRBJ1-2; D: NA; size: NA; V: TRBV30
CDR3: CASSLSGQGTDTQYF; DNA: TGCGCCAGCAGCTTAAGCGGACAGGGTACAGATACGCAGTATTTT; J: TRBJ2-3; D: TRBD1; size: NA; V: TRBV5-1
CDR3: CASSRDRGNQPQHF; DNA: TGTGCCAGTAGCCGGGACAGGGGCAATCAGCCCCAGCATTTT; J: TRBJ1-5; D: TRBD1; size: NA; V: TRBV19
CDR3: CASSIPQGTNTGELFF; DNA: TGTGCCAGTAGTATTCCCCAGGGGACAAACACCGGGGAGCTGTTTTTT; J: TRBJ2-2; D: NA; size: NA; V: TRBV19
CDR3: CASSVPSGANTGELFF; DNA: TGTGCCAGCAGCGTACCTAGCGGCGCGAACACCGGGGAGCTGTTTTTT; J: TRBJ2-2; D: TRBD2; size: NA; V: TRBV7-2
CDR3: CASSSLAGVYNEQFF; DNA: TGTGCCAGCAGCTCACTAGCGGGAGTGTACAATGAGCAGTTCTTC; J: TRBJ2-1; D: TRBD2; size: NA; V: TRBV6-2/TRBV6-3
CDR3: CASSPGGVNQETQYF; DNA: TGTGCTAGCAGCCCAGGGGGTGTAAACCAAGAGACCCAGTACTTC; J: TRBJ2-5; D: TRBD1; size: few; V: TRBV7-7
CDR3: CASSLTGTGGYEQYF; DNA: TGTGCCAGCAGTTTAACCGGGACAGGGGGGTACGAGCAGTACTTC; J: TRBJ2-7; D: TRBD1; size: NA; V: TRBV27
CDR3: CASSPGQTSNQPQHF; DNA: TGTGCCAGCTCACCGGGACAGACTAGCAATCAGCCCCAGCATTTT; J: TRBJ1-5; D: TRBD1; size: NA; V: TRBV18
CDR3: CASSLALSGRGHEQYF; DNA: TGTGCCAGCAGCTTAGCGCTCTCCGGGAGGGGCCACGAGCAGTACTTC; J: TRBJ2-7; D: TRBD2; size: NA; V: TRBV7-9
CDR3: CASSLSVRGTGANVLTF; DNA: TGTGCCAGCAGCTTATCCGTTCGGGGGACTGGGGCCAACGTCCTGACTTTC; J: TRBJ2-6; D: NA; size: NA; V: TRBV7-9
CDR3: CASSETGGSYEQYF; DNA: TGTGCCAGCAGTGAGACAGGGGGCTCCTACGAGCAGTACTTC; J: TRBJ2-7; D: TRBD1; size: NA; V: TRBV6-1